Each of the 32 T cell receptor beta chains below was sequenced from the same sample in a study of T cells in Graves' hyperthyroidism and ophthalmopathy. Researchers amplified the TCR beta CDR3 regions from RNA transcripts. A first-round RT-PCR of the TCR CDR3 used the HTBI primer set. TCRdb independently ran MiXCR on the multiplex PCR reads; one entry per CDR3 protein. The sample carries 400,000 to 500,000 distinct CDR3 sequences, 12% to 15% recorded once. Material: blood. These receptors were taken from a woman under 30 with Graves' hyperthyroidism.

This clonotype was recorded many times. The rearrangement joins TRBV27 to TRBJ2-1; 8 bases align to TRBD2. The germline gives CDR1 MNHEY, CDR2 SMNVEV (reference sequence). The length of the CDR3 is 14 residues. After removal of 3 bases from V and 4 bases from J, the junction contained 2 bases not matched to a gene. The CDR3 DNA reads TGTGCCAGCAGTTTTAGCGGGAATTACAATGAGCAGTTCTTC. The encoded protein is CASSFSGNYNEQFF.

This clonotype was counted many times. The chain uses TRBV12-3 or TRBV12-4 and TRBJ2-4; D might be TRBD1 (6 bases). Trimming left V 5 bases short and J 6 bases short, with 14 bases between. The CDR3 has 14 amino acids. CDR3 region: CASSLVGQLNIQYF. The CDR3 region has the DNA TGTGCCAGCAGTCTAGTAGGACAGCTAAACATTCAGTACTTC.

At least ten counts were recorded for this clonotype. V usage is TRBV3-1 and J usage is TRBJ1-1; no reliable D call. The length of the CDR3 is 15 residues. The V end lost 1 base, the J end lost 4 bases, and 13 bases lay between the germline ends. Germline CDR1 reads LGHDT; CDR2 reads YNNKEL (reference sequence). CDR3 amino acids: CASSQVLGVGTEAFF. As DNA, the CDR3 is TGTGCCAGCAGCCAAGTGCTCGGGGTCGGCACTGAAGCTTTCTTT.

This clonotype was picked up many times. J is TRBJ2-1 and V is TRBV29-1, with D unresolved. The CDR3 totals 11 residues. Trimming left V 6 bases short and J 4 bases short, with 7 bases between. The germline gives CDR1 SQVTM, CDR2 ANQGSEA. CDR3 sequence: CSVLGYNEQFF. In DNA form, the CDR3 reads TGCAGCGTCCTAGGGTACAATGAGCAGTTCTTC.

This clonotype was picked up a small number of times. The V and J genes are TRBV5-1 and TRBJ2-5, with D perhaps assigned TRBD1 or TRBD2 (7 bases each). Per germline, CDR1 SGHRS and CDR2 YFSETQ. The CDR3 is 16 amino acids. The germline V and J ends were trimmed by 5 bases and 5 bases, with 22 bases remaining between them. The CDR3 region is CASSRGGGPGRETQYF. The CDR3 region has the DNA TGCGCCAGCAGTAGAGGGGGCGGACCCGGGAGGGAGACCCAGTACTTC.

A note on this clonotype: A much larger clone differs from this one at a single base, so this may be a read error. The conserved final phenylalanine or tryptophan is absent from the CDR3, which likely points to a read error. V gene TRBV25-1 combines with J gene TRBJ2-1; D remains ambiguous. Trimming took off 2 bases at V and 0 bases at J, with 11 bases between the two ends. Germline-derived CDR1 and CDR2 are MGHDK and SYGVNS. The CDR3 spans 16 residues. CDR3 DNA sequence: TGTGCCAGCAGTGAAACGGACGGCATCTCCTACAATGAGCAGTTCCTC. It yields the protein CASSETDGISYNEQFL.

In its sample, this clonotype was seen many times. The rearrangement links TRBV29-1 to TRBJ2-5; 10 bases are shared with TRBD1. J lost 2 bases, V lost 6 bases, and 6 bases had no gene match. The CDR3 extends over 14 amino acids. Per the germline V gene, CDR1 is SQVTM and CDR2 is ANQGSEA. The CDR3 nucleotides read TGCAGCGTGAAGAGGGGACAGGGGCAAGAGACCCAGTACTTC. This sequence encodes CSVKRGQGQETQYF.

This clonotype was counted between two and nine times. The chain combines TRBV14 with TRBJ2-1; D unclear. There are 16 residues in the CDR3. The V gene's germline CDR1 is SGHDN and CDR2 FVKESK. Between the trimmed V and J ends, which lost 1 base and 5 bases, there was a span of 15 bases. CDR3 in amino acids: CASSQGFYRVDNEQFF. The CDR3 DNA is TGTGCCAGCAGCCAAGGTTTTTACCGGGTTGACAATGAGCAGTTCTTC. Full variable domain (rest looked up from reference TRBV14 and TRBJ2-1): EAGVTQFPSHSVIEKGQTVTLRCDPISGHDNLYWYRRVMGKEIKFLLHFVKESKQDESGMPNNRFLAERTGGTYSTLKVQPAELEDSGVYFCASSQGFYRVDNEQFFGPGTRLTVL.

The chain is built from TRBV5-1 and TRBJ1-4, with D tentatively TRBD1 (6 bases). CDR1 is SGHRS, CDR2 YFSETQ, per germline. This CDR3 has 16 amino acids. The ends were cut back, 4 bases at V and 8 bases at J, with 21 bases in the middle. The DNA of the CDR3 is TGCGCCAGCAGCACCGGGACAACCAAAATTATCGAAAAACTGTTTTTT. Translating it yields CASSTGTTKIIEKLFF. The whole variable domain, filled in from reference TRBV5-1 and TRBJ1-4, reads KAGVTQTPRYLIKTRGQQVTLSCSPISGHRSVSWYQQTPGQGLQFLFEYFSETQRNKGNFPGRFSGRQFSNSRSEMNVSTLELGDSALYLCASSTGTTKIIEKLFFGSGTQLSVL.

The chain employs TRBV13 and TRBJ2-1; 12 bases agree with TRBD1. The CDR3 consists of 16 residues. V shed 6 bases, J shed 5 bases, and the junction held 8 bases outside the gene matches. The germline gives CDR1 PRHDT, CDR2 FYEKMQ (reference sequence). The CDR3 sequence: CASSRPGTGGHNEQFF. CDR3 nucleotides: TGTGCCAGCAGTCGTCCCGGGACAGGGGGCCACAATGAGCAGTTCTTC.

This clonotype was observed at least ten times. This chain joins TRBV11-2 and TRBJ2-5, with 10 positions matching TRBD2. Germline V gene sequence: CDR1 SGHAT, CDR2 FQNNGV. The CDR3 contains 15 residues. V lost 5 bases to trimming and J lost 8 bases; unmatched junction nucleotides: 11. CDR3 coding DNA: TGTGCCAGCAGCCCACCTAGCGGGGGATTGGAAACCCAGTACTTC. This sequence encodes CASSPPSGGLETQYF.

This clonotype was seen repeatedly, ten times or more. The chain links TRBV7-6 to TRBJ2-1; D tentatively fits TRBD1 or TRBD2 (5 bases each). The V gene lost 1 base and the J gene lost 2 bases, with 9 bases spanning the gap. Germline CDR1 and CDR2: SGHVS and FNYEAQ. The CDR3 runs 15 residues. CDR3 sequence reads: CASSLEGPTYNEQFF. CDR3 bases: TGTGCCAGCAGCTTAGAGGGACCTACCTACAATGAGCAGTTCTTC.

Many counts were recorded for this clonotype. The genes are TRBV30 and TRBJ1-2; 9 bases align to TRBD1. The CDR3 has 14 residues. J gave up 2 bases and V 6 bases, and 7 bases lay outside the gene matches. Germline assignment: CDR1 GTSNPN and CDR2 SVGIG (reference sequence). The CDR3 spells CACTRDRANYGYTF. For the CDR3, the DNA is TGTGCCTGTACCCGGGACAGGGCAAACTATGGCTACACCTTC.

This clonotype came up many times. V gene TRBV11-2 combines with J gene TRBJ2-7; 10 bases map to TRBD2. CDR1 is SGHAT and CDR2 is FQNNGV in the germline V gene. The CDR3 runs to 14 residues. The V segment lost 0 bases and the J segment 4 bases; nucleotides outside the gene matches: 0. CDR3 sequence: CASSLEGLAYEQYF. The CDR3 coding sequence is TGTGCCAGCAGCTTAGAGGGACTAGCGTACGAGCAGTACTTC.

The chain employs TRBV4-1 and TRBJ2-7; D is perhaps TRBD2 (7 bases). The CDR3 length is 18 residues. Germline-derived CDR1 and CDR2 are MGHRA and YSYEKL. Trimming left V 3 bases short and J 0 bases short, with 21 bases between. The DNA for the CDR3 is TGCGCCAGCAGCCAGAACCTAGGCGGGGGCGGGAGCTCCTACGAGCAGTACTTC. Protein product: CASSQNLGGGGSSYEQYF.

The table lists this clonotype with many counts. The chain is built from TRBV18 and TRBJ1-3, with D uncertain. V shed 2 bases and J shed 4 bases, with 6 bases lying between them. The CDR3 is 13 amino acids. Germline CDR1 and CDR2: KGHSH and LQKENI. CDR3 DNA: TGTGCCAGCTCACCAGTGAGGGGAAACACCATATATTTT. Protein: CASSPVRGNTIYF.

Of note for this clonotype: One end of the junction varies from germline; a read error may be responsible. This chain uses TRBV25-1 with TRBJ1-3; the match to TRBD1 covers 9 bases. Germline V gene lookup returns CDR1 MGHDK and CDR2 SYGVNS. The CDR3 has 16 residues. The CDR3 bases are TGTGCCAGCAGCCTACAGGGGGCATTTTCTGGAAACATCATATATTTT. Protein sequence: CASSLQGAFSGNIIYF.

This clonotype appeared many times. The CDR3 nucleotides read TGTGCCAGCATCGAGGAAGAGAACACTGAAGCTTTCTTT. Translated, it gives CASIEEENTEAFF. This rearrangement joins TRBV2 to TRBJ1-1, with no clear D. V lost 7 bases, J lost 1 base, and 10 bases lay in between. The germline gives CDR1 SNHLY, CDR2 FYNNEI. The CDR3 is 13 residues long.

The rearrangement joins TRBV9 to TRBJ2-3; TRBD2 matches 12 bases. The CDR3 extends over 16 amino acids. V lost 4 bases to trimming and J lost 4 bases; unmatched junction nucleotides: 7. Germline CDR1 SGDLS, CDR2 YYNGEE. CDR3: CASSPRLAGDPDTQYF. CDR3 in DNA: TGTGCCAGCAGCCCGCGACTAGCGGGAGATCCAGATACGCAGTATTTT.

The sample holds many counts of this clonotype. The chain is built from TRBV3-1 and TRBJ2-7, with 7 bases fitting TRBD1. The germline CDR1 and CDR2 sequences are LGHDT and YNNKEL (reference sequence). The J segment lost 1 base and the V segment lost 3 bases, leaving 9 bases of the junction unmatched. This CDR3 spans 16 amino acids. Written as DNA, the CDR3 is TGTGCCAGCAGCCACTCTGGGCCAGGGGGTTCCTACGAGCAGTACTTC. Amino acid sequence: CASSHSGPGGSYEQYF.

This clonotype was observed at least ten times. This chain uses TRBV15 with TRBJ2-7; D tentatively fits TRBD1 or TRBD2 (5 bases each). The length of the CDR3 is 15 residues. The V and J ends lost 3 bases and 3 bases respectively, with 15 bases between them. The germline V gene encodes CDR1 LNHNV and CDR2 YYDKDF (reference sequence). The CDR3 here is CATSRETSGGYEQYF. DNA for the CDR3: TGTGCCACCAGCAGGGAGACGAGTGGGGGCTACGAGCAGTACTTC.

In its sample, this clonotype was seen many times. The CDR3 nucleotides read TGTGCCAGCAGCCGCCACCCCCCTGAGCCCGGGGAGACCCAGTACTTC. It is translated as CASSRHPPEPGETQYF. The gene calls are TRBV3-1 and TRBJ2-5; D not certain. Germline V CDR1 and CDR2: LGHDT, YNNKEL (reference sequence). The CDR3 contains 16 residues. V lost 4 bases and J 5 bases, leaving 20 bases between the germline ends.

This chain connects TRBV20-1 to TRBJ2-3; 14 bases fit TRBD2. Germline lookup yields CDR1 DFQATT and CDR2 SNEGSKA (reference sequence). Germline trimming cut 0 bases from V and 5 bases from J; bases unmatched to any gene: 7. The CDR3 covers 17 residues. CDR3 sequence (DNA): TGCAGTGCTAGAGACGTGGGACTAGCGGGAGTTGTAGATACGCAGTATTTT. Protein: CSARDVGLAGVVDTQYF.

This clonotype was detected ten times or more. V and J are TRBV7-2 and TRBJ2-7; D is unclear. This CDR3 has 15 residues. Trimming took 2 bases from V and 2 from J, leaving 13 bases between them. Germline-derived CDR1 and CDR2 are SGHTA and FQGNSA. In DNA, the CDR3 is TGTGCCAGCAGCTTATTCGCAGGAACGGCCTACGAGCAGTACTTC. Translated: CASSLFAGTAYEQYF.

This clonotype was seen at least ten times. V and J are TRBV29-1 and TRBJ2-7; 8 bases line up with TRBD1. Trimming at V came to 6 bases and at J to 3 bases, leaving 7 bases not matched to a gene. The CDR3 has 13 amino acids. Germline V gene lookup returns CDR1 SQVTM and CDR2 ANQGSEA. The CDR3: CSVGQGMGYEQYF. The CDR3 region has the DNA TGCAGCGTCGGACAGGGAATGGGCTACGAGCAGTACTTC.

This clonotype was found a few times. This chain connects TRBV10-2 to TRBJ2-1; 7 bases align to TRBD2. The germline V gene has CDR1 WSHSY and CDR2 SAAADI. The CDR3 consists of 14 residues. Trimming at V came to 8 bases and at J to 7 bases, leaving 11 bases not matched to a gene. The CDR3 nucleotides are TGCGCCAGCTCCTTGGGCGGGAGTCGGAATGAGCAGTTCTTC. Its protein is CASSLGGSRNEQFF.

This clonotype was counted at least ten times. The chain employs TRBV3-1 and TRBJ2-7; D not certain. The CDR3 covers 12 residues. The germline V gene encodes CDR1 LGHDT and CDR2 YNNKEL (reference sequence). Trimming took 0 bases from V and 5 from J, leaving 5 bases between them. CDR3 sequence (DNA): TGTGCCAGCAGCCAAGATTCTAACGAGCAGTACTTC. Amino acid sequence: CASSQDSNEQYF.

The sample holds one count of this clonotype. This sequence may be a read error, since a much larger clone differs from it by one base. The chain recombines TRBV28 with TRBJ1-5; D perhaps matches TRBD1 (5 bases). Germline V gives CDR1 MDHEN, CDR2 SYDVKM. Between the trimmed V and J ends, which lost 5 bases and 5 bases, there was a span of 16 bases. This CDR3 region has 15 residues. This CDR3 is CASSTGREAYQPQHF. The CDR3 bases are TGTGCCAGCAGTACGGGCAGGGAAGCCTATCAGCCCCAGCATTTT.

The chain couples TRBV24-1 to TRBJ1-5; no clear D gene. The CDR3 consists of 13 residues. The ends were cut back, 5 bases at V and 0 bases at J, with 4 bases in the middle. Germline V CDR1 and CDR2: KGHDR, SFDVKD. The CDR3 sequence: CATSVGSNQPQHF. DNA for the CDR3: TGTGCCACCAGTGTTGGTAGCAATCAGCCCCAGCATTTT.

V gene TRBV5-1 combines with J gene TRBJ1-5; tentatively, D is TRBD1 (5 bases). V gave up 6 bases and J gave up 0 bases, with 16 bases separating them. Germline V gene data show CDR1 as SGHRS and CDR2 as YFSETQ. The length of the CDR3 is 16 residues. The CDR3 DNA sequence: TGCGCCAGCAACGAAAGACCGGGGGGTAGCAATCAGCCCCAGCATTTT. Amino acids: CASNERPGGSNQPQHF.

This clonotype has at least ten counts. The rearrangement links TRBV9 to TRBJ2-5; no clear D. The V end was cut by 3 bases, the J end by 2 bases, with 14 bases between. There are 15 residues in the CDR3. The germline V gene encodes CDR1 SGDLS and CDR2 YYNGEE. The CDR3 DNA reads as TGTGCCAGCAGCGAGTCCGGACCTGGACAAGAGACCCAGTACTTC. This sequence encodes CASSESGPGQETQYF.

The rearrangement joins TRBV12-3 or TRBV12-4 to TRBJ2-7, with a possible D match to TRBD1 (5 bases). The V end was cut by 5 bases, the J end by 7 bases, with 12 bases between. The CDR3 length is 12 residues. CDR3 amino acids: CASSPTDREQYF. CDR3 nucleotide sequence: TGTGCCAGCAGTCCTACAGACAGAGAGCAGTACTTC.